The TCR beta chain under discussion was sequenced for a study of T cell responses to AZD1222 COVID-19 vaccine. The CDR3 is 13 residues long. Germline values: CDR1 WSHSY, CDR2 SAAADI. V lost 2 bases to trimming and J lost 10 bases, with 12 bases between them. Comments on this clone: Its antigen is unidentified.

Study findings and constraints: Repertoire sampling was restricted to post-peak T cell response timepoints. Spike-specific TCR breadth and depth grew following two AZD1222 doses.

Method: immunoSEQ multiplex PCR; TCRdb's copy keeps in-frame clones and lacks some. The sample records 89,000 or so clones, approximately 90% being singletons. The sample in question was peripheral blood, obtained 28 days after the second AZD1222 dose. This sequence joins TRBV10-2 and TRBJ2-1, with D unresolved. The clonotype comes from an adult who received the AZD1222 COVID-19 vaccine. CDR3 DNA sequence: TGCGCCAGCAGTGAGGAACCTCTAGGGGAGCAGTTCTTC. Its protein product is CASSEEPLGEQFF.